This T cell receptor (beta chain) was observed in a study of cytomegalovirus exposure and HLA in healthy donors. PCR was performed using 60 Vbeta and 13 Jbeta primers. Clones were sequenced by immunoSEQ multiplex PCR, and TCRdb holds only the in-frame ones, with some missing. The sample lists some 130,000 clones, over 70% occurring once. CDR1 and CDR2 (germline): SNHLY, FYNNEI. The CDR3 spans 18 residues. Trimming took 7 bases from V and 0 from J; bases not matched to a gene: 11. The clonotype comes from a man between 40 and 49 years old in good health and CMV-seronegative. The V call is TRBV2, the J call TRBJ2-1; TRBD2 aligns across 11 bases. Specimen: PBMCs. The CDR3: CASILRALAGVSYNEQFF. The DNA for the CDR3 is TGTGCCAGCATCCTTCGGGCACTAGCGGGAGTCTCCTACAATGAGCAGTTCTTC.